This T cell receptor (beta chain) is from a study of follicular helper T cells after annual influenza vaccination. Time point given: 2015-2016 season, 7 days after influenza vaccination. Community-dwelling subjects without influenza vaccination in the prior 6 months were enrolled. Survey level resolution was used for TCRB sequencing. Sequencing was performed with immunoSEQ multiplex PCR; in TCRdb, only in-frame clones are kept and a portion is missing. The repertoire holds 8,000 to 11,000 clones, approximately 82% seen once, with roughly 0.39% in the top ten. Whole-study findings and limits: Each annual vaccination recalled recurring oligoclonal ICOS+CD38+ cTfh clonotypes.

Germline CDR1 is SQVTM and CDR2 is ANQGSEA. V gave up 7 bases and J gave up 7 bases, with 13 bases separating them. The length of the CDR3 is 11 residues. In regard to this clone: The antigen remains unidentified.

Specimen: CXCR5- memory CD4+ T cells sorted from blood, collected 7 days after influenza vaccination. The clonotype was recovered from an adult who received the influenza vaccine. This chain links TRBV29-1 with TRBJ1-2, with D possibly being TRBD1 (5 bases). The CDR3 is CSAAQGSGYTF. CDR3 nucleotide sequence: TGCAGCGCTGCCCAGGGATCTGGCTACACCTTC. The full variable domain, its missing parts supplied by reference TRBV29-1 and TRBJ1-2, is SAVISQKPSRDICQRGTSLTIQCQVDSQVTMMFWYRQQPGQSLTLIATANQGSEATYESGFVIDKFPISRPNLTFSTLTVSNMSPEDSSIYLCSAAQGSGYTFGSGTRLTVV.